The 22 T cell receptor beta chains below come from one sample, sequenced in a study of cytomegalovirus exposure and HLA in healthy donors. Primers for the PCR totalled 60 Vbeta and 13 Jbeta. The table came from immunoSEQ multiplex PCR; TCRdb's copy has only in-frame clones and leaves some out. The sample records 150,000 to 200,000 clones, roughly 80% being singletons. Sequenced input: PBMCs. The origin of the receptors is a woman between 50 and 59 years old in good health and CMV-seronegative.

The chain uses TRBV29-1 and TRBJ1-1; TRBD1 matches 9 bases. The V segment lost 5 bases and the J segment 0 bases; nucleotides outside the gene matches: 4. The germline V gene encodes CDR1 SQVTM and CDR2 ANQGSEA. CDR3 length: 14 amino acids. In DNA form, the CDR3 reads TGCAGCGTTAGGGGACAGGGATTGAACACTGAAGCTTTCTTT. This sequence encodes CSVRGQGLNTEAFF. The variable domain in full, with the rest retrieved from reference TRBV29-1 and TRBJ1-1, is SAVISQKPSRDICQRGTSLTIQCQVDSQVTMMFWYRQQPGQSLTLIATANQGSEATYESGFVIDKFPISRPNLTFSTLTVSNMSPEDSSIYLCSVRGQGLNTEAFFGQGTRLTVV.

The chain employs TRBV13 and TRBJ2-5; D is perhaps TRBD1 (6 bases). The tail of the sequence fits TRBJ2-7 better, so the J call may be wrong. This CDR3 region has 12 residues. Germline lookup yields CDR1 PRHDT and CDR2 FYEKMQ (reference sequence). CDR3 residues: CASSRDTYEQYF. CDR3 bases: TGTGCCAGCAGCAGGGACACCTACGAGCAGTACTTC.

The rearrangement links TRBV5-1 to TRBJ1-3; no clear D. The germline V and J ends were trimmed by 0 bases and 9 bases, with 10 bases remaining between them. Germline-derived CDR1 and CDR2 are SGHRS and YFSETQ. The CDR3 spans 13 residues. CDR3 sequence: CASSLDQAGTIYF. The CDR3, as DNA: TGCGCCAGCAGCTTGGACCAGGCAGGCACCATATATTTT.

Here the CDR3 reads CASSSATTPGAFF. CDR3 in DNA: TGTGCCAGCAGCTCGGCGACAACCCCTGGTGCTTTCTTT. J is TRBJ1-1 and V is TRBV5-4; no clear D. Looked up from germline, CDR1 is SGHNT and CDR2 is YYREEE (reference sequence). Trimming shortened V by 3 bases and J by 11 bases, and 17 bases separated the two germline ends. This CDR3 has 13 amino acids.

The genes are TRBV5-1 and TRBJ2-5, with D tentatively TRBD1 (6 bases). Germline lookup yields CDR1 SGHRS and CDR2 YFSETQ. This CDR3 has 13 amino acids. V lost 6 bases to trimming and J lost 4 bases, with 13 bases between them. CDR3 amino acids: CASTTGPLETQYF. The CDR3 DNA reads as TGCGCCAGCACCACAGGGCCCCTAGAGACCCAGTACTTC.

V usage is TRBV19 and J usage is TRBJ2-5; 16 bases are shared with TRBD2. In germline, CDR1 is LNHDA, CDR2 SQIVND (reference sequence). V was pared by 6 bases and J by 7 bases, with 11 bases of the junction left unmatched. The CDR3 has 17 amino acids. The CDR3 nucleotides read TGTGCCAGTAGGAAAGCCCCCGGGACTAGCGGGGGGGGGACCCAGTACTTC. As protein: CASRKAPGTSGGGTQYF.

The chain recombines TRBV14 with TRBJ1-2, with TRBD1 as a possible D gene (6 bases). CDR1 and CDR2 from the germline V gene are SGHDN and FVKESK. This CDR3 spans 14 amino acids. V lost 5 bases, J lost 3 bases, and 13 bases lay in between. CDR3 in amino acids: CASSDTQGHYGYTF. Here the CDR3 DNA reads TGTGCCAGCAGCGACACACAGGGACACTATGGCTACACCTTC. The variable domain in full, with the rest retrieved from reference TRBV14 and TRBJ1-2, is EAGVTQFPSHSVIEKGQTVTLRCDPISGHDNLYWYRRVMGKEIKFLLHFVKESKQDESGMPNNRFLAERTGGTYSTLKVQPAELEDSGVYFCASSDTQGHYGYTFGSGTRLTVV.

Here the CDR3 DNA reads TGTGCCAGCACCGCCGGGTTGGGGCTGGGAAATGGCTACACCTTC. This sequence encodes CASTAGLGLGNGYTF. This rearrangement joins TRBV6-5 to TRBJ1-2, with a possible D match to TRBD1 (5 bases). The CDR3 is made up of 15 amino acids. V lost 7 bases, J lost 6 bases, and 21 bases lay in between. CDR1 is MNHEY, CDR2 SVGAGI, per germline.

The chain employs TRBV4-2 and TRBJ2-5, with D perhaps TRBD1 (6 bases). Trimming shortened V by 2 bases and J by 4 bases, and 23 bases separated the two germline ends. CDR1 LGHNA and CDR2 YNFKEQ come from the germline V gene. The CDR3 is 18 amino acids. The DNA for the CDR3 is TGTGCCAGCAGCCAAAGGGGGATCGTGGGACCAGCCCCAGAGACCCAGTACTTC. Translated: CASSQRGIVGPAPETQYF.

This chain uses TRBV6-1 with TRBJ2-3; possible D gene TRBD1, 5 bases. The germline V gene encodes CDR1 MNHNS and CDR2 SASEGT. V gave up 1 base and J gave up 3 bases, with 11 bases separating them. The CDR3 is 15 residues long. The CDR3 sequence is CASSEDQGRTDTQYF. CDR3 sequence (DNA): TGTGCCAGCAGTGAAGATCAGGGAAGGACAGATACGCAGTATTTT.

This clone was observed a handful of times. The chain couples TRBV18 to TRBJ1-5; no reliable D call. The germline gives CDR1 KGHSH, CDR2 LQKENI. Deletions cut 4 bases from V and 3 bases from J, with 10 bases between. CDR3 length equals 14 residues. The CDR3 DNA reads as TGTGCCAGCTCACTACGGGATTCCAATCAGCCCCAGCATTTT. It is translated as CASSLRDSNQPQHF.

The J gene is TRBJ1-5, the V gene TRBV25-1, with D unclear. The CDR3 loop spans 14 amino acids. With 2 bases removed from V and 3 bases from J, the gap between germline ends came to 8 bases. CDR1 MGHDK and CDR2 SYGVNS come from the germline V gene. In DNA form, the CDR3 reads TGTGCCAGCAGTGAAGGGAGGCCCAATCAGCCCCAGCATTTT. Translation gives CASSEGRPNQPQHF.

This chain joins TRBV7-8 and TRBJ2-7; 8 nucleotides agree with TRBD1. The CDR3 contains 14 residues. Unmatched junction bases numbered 2, after V lost 1 base and J lost 3 bases. Looked up from germline, CDR1 is SGHVS and CDR2 is FQNEAQ. CDR3 region: CASSLEQGGYEQYF. In nucleotides, the CDR3 is TGTGCCAGCAGCTTAGAACAGGGGGGCTACGAGCAGTACTTC.

This sequence joins TRBV19 and TRBJ2-2; D unclear. V lost 5 bases, J lost 5 bases, and 12 bases lay in between. The V gene's germline CDR1 is LNHDA and CDR2 SQIVND (reference sequence). The CDR3 has 14 amino acids. In nucleotides, the CDR3 is TGTGCCAGTAGTCCCAGAGGAAGGACCGGGGAGCTGTTTTTT. Its translation: CASSPRGRTGELFF. The variable domain in full, with the rest retrieved from reference TRBV19 and TRBJ2-2, is DGGITQSPKYLFRKEGQNVTLSCEQNLNHDAMYWYRQDPGQGLRLIYYSQIVNDFQKGDIAEGYSVSREKKESFPLTVTSAQKNPTAFYLCASSPRGRTGELFFGEGSRLTVL.

The gene calls are TRBV28 and TRBJ1-2; TRBD1 aligns across 8 bases. The CDR3 is made up of 15 amino acids. The J segment lost 7 bases and the V segment lost 3 bases, leaving 10 bases of the junction unmatched. CDR1 and CDR2 (germline): MDHEN, SYDVKM. The CDR3 nucleotides are TGTGCCAGCAGTTTTCAGCAGGGGGCGCGATCTGGCTACACCTTC. Protein product: CASSFQQGARSGYTF.

This clone is a singleton in its sample. This chain uses TRBV7-2 with TRBJ2-1; possible D gene TRBD1, 6 bases. This CDR3 has 15 amino acids. The V and J ends lost 4 bases and 2 bases respectively, with 12 bases between them. Germline V gene data show CDR1 as SGHTA and CDR2 as FQGNSA. CDR3 nucleotides: TGTGCCAGCAGCTATCAACAGGGAGCCTACAATGAGCAGTTCTTC. Protein product: CASSYQQGAYNEQFF.

V and J are TRBV5-5 and TRBJ1-2; a possible D gene is TRBD1 (6 bases). CDR3 size: 17 residues. V lost 0 bases and J 2 bases, leaving 17 bases between the germline ends. Germline CDR1 is SGHKS and CDR2 is YYEKEE (reference sequence). The CDR3 sequence: CASSLGFRGSLNYGYTF. CDR3 DNA sequence: TGTGCCAGCAGCTTGGGATTTAGGGGGTCGTTGAACTATGGCTACACCTTC.

The chain uses TRBV21-1 and TRBJ1-2; TRBD1 is the table's D call, not checked against the DNA. TRBV21-1 is given as a pseudogene. The CDR3 has 16 amino acids. The CDR3 reads CASSKVSAQGAYGYTF. The CDR3 DNA reads TGTGCCAGCAGCAAAGTATCGGCGCAGGGGGCTTATGGCTACACCTTC.

V gene TRBV7-2 combines with J gene TRBJ1-2, with D perhaps matching TRBD1 (6 bases). This CDR3 is built from 14 residues. Germline CDR1 SGHTA, CDR2 FQGNSA. The V and J ends lost 3 bases and 4 bases respectively, with 12 bases between them. This chain's CDR3 is CASSFGGGGYGYTF. The CDR3 nucleotides read TGTGCCAGCAGCTTTGGCGGGGGCGGCTATGGCTACACCTTC. Based on the CDR3 plus reference TRBV7-2 and TRBJ1-2, the full variable domain is GAGVSQSPSNKVTEKGKDVELRCDPISGHTALYWYRQSLGQGLEFLIYFQGNSAPDKSGLPSDRFSAERTGGSVSTLTIQRTQQEDSAVYLCASSFGGGGYGYTFGSGTRLTVV.

This clone was observed a handful of times. The CDR3 DNA reads TGTGCCAGCAGTGATCCGGGACAGGGCCGTAAAGGGGAGCTGTTTTTT. This sequence encodes CASSDPGQGRKGELFF. The V and J genes are TRBV28 and TRBJ2-2, with 9 bases aligning to TRBD1. The CDR3 has 16 amino acids. Germline CDR1 reads MDHEN; CDR2 reads SYDVKM. The J segment lost 8 bases and the V segment lost 5 bases, leaving 12 bases of the junction unmatched.

The V and J genes are TRBV28 and TRBJ2-2; 8 nucleotides match TRBD1. The germline CDR1 and CDR2 sequences are MDHEN and SYDVKM. The V gene end was trimmed by 3 bases and the J gene end by 5 bases; junction bases not matched to a gene: 8. The CDR3 is made up of 16 amino acids. CDR3 in DNA: TGTGCCAGCAGTTTCAGTCGGACAGGGCGGACCGGGGAGCTGTTTTTT. It specifies CASSFSRTGRTGELFF.

The rearrangement joins TRBV7-6 to TRBJ1-4; D is possibly TRBD1 (5 bases). V lost 5 bases, J lost 6 bases, and 10 bases lay in between. CDR1 is SGHVS, CDR2 FNYEAQ, per germline. The CDR3 loop spans 13 amino acids. CDR3 protein: CASSQGADEKLFF. The CDR3 nucleotides are TGTGCCAGCAGCCAGGGTGCCGATGAAAAACTGTTTTTT.